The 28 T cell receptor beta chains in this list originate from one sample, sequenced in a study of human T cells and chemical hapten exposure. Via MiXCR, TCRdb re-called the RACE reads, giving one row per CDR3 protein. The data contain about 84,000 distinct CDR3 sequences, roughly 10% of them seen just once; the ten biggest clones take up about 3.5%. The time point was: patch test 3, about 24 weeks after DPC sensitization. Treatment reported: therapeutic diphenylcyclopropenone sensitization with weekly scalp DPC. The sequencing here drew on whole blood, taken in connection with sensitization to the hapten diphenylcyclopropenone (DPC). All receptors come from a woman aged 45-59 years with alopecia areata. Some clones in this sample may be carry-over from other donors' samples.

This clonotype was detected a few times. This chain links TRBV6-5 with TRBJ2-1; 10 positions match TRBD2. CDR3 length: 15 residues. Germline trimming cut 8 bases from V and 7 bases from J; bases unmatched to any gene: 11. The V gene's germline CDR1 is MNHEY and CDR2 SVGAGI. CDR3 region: CASSQRLAGENEQFF. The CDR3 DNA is TGTGCCAGCTCTCAACGGCTAGCGGGAGAGAATGAGCAGTTCTTC.

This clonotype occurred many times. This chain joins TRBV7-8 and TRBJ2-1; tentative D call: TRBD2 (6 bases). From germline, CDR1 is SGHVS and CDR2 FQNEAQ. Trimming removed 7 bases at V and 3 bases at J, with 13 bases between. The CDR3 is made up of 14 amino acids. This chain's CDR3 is CASTWGDIYNEQFF. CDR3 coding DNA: TGTGCCAGCACCTGGGGGGATATCTACAATGAGCAGTTCTTC.

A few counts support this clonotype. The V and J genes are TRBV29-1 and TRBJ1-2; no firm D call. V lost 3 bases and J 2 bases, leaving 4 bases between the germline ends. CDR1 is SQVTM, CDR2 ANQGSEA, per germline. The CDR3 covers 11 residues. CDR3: CSVDHNYGYTF. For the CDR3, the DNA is TGCAGCGTTGACCACAACTATGGCTACACCTTC.

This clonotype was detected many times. In DNA, the CDR3 is TGTGCCAGCAGCTTAGCTGCGGGAGCTCGCACCGGGGAGCTGTTTTTT. Translating it yields CASSLAAGARTGELFF. This sequence joins TRBV11-2 and TRBJ2-2, with TRBD2 matching 7 bases. Germline V gene data show CDR1 as SGHAT and CDR2 as FQNNGV. V gave up 1 base and J gave up 4 bases; unmatched junction bases: 6. There are 16 residues in the CDR3.

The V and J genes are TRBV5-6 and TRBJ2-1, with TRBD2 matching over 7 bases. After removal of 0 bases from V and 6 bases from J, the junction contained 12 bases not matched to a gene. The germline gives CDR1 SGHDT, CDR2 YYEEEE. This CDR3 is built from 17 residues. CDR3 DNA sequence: TGTGCCAGCAGCTTGGTAGGAGGGCGCGGGAGAGTCAATGAGCAGTTCTTC. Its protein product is CASSLVGGRGRVNEQFF.

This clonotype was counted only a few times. In DNA form, the CDR3 reads TGTGCCAGCAGCCCACCGACCGGGTCGGGGACTGAAGCTTTCTTT. Translating it yields CASSPPTGSGTEAFF. The chain employs TRBV5-4 and TRBJ1-1, with D unresolved. Trimming shortened V by 4 bases and J by 5 bases, and 18 bases separated the two germline ends. The germline gives CDR1 SGHNT, CDR2 YYREEE (reference sequence). The CDR3 is 15 residues long.

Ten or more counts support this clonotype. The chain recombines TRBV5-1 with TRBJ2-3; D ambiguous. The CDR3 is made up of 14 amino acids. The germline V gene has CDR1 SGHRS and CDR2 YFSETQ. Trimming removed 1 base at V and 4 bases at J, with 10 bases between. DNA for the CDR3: TGCGCCAGCAGCTTGTTGAAACCGGCAGATACGCAGTATTTT. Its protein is CASSLLKPADTQYF.

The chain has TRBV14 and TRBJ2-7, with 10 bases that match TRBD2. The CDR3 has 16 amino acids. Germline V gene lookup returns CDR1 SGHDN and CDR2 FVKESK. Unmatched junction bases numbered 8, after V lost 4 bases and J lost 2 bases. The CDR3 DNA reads TGTGCCAGCAGCCGCCGAGCGGGAGGGCTAACCTACGAGCAGTACTTC. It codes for CASSRRAGGLTYEQYF.

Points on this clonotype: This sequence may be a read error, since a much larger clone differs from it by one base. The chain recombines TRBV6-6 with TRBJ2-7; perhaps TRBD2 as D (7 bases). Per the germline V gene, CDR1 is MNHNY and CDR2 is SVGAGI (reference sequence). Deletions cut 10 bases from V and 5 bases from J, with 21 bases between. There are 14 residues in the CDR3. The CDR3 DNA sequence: TGTGCCAACAGCCCCTCGCAGGGGACTAACGAGCAGTACTTC. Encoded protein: CANSPSQGTNEQYF.

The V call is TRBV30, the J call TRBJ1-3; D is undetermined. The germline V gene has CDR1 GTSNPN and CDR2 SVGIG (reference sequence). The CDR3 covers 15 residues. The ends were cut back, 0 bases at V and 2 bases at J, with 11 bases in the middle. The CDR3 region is CAWSVMTGAGNTIYF. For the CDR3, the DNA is TGTGCCTGGAGTGTTATGACGGGAGCTGGAAACACCATATATTTT.

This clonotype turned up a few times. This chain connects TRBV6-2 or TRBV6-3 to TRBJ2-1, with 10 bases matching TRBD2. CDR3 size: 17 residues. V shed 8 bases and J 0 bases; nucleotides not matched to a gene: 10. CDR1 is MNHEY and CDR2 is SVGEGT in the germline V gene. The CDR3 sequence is CASANGGLASSYNEQFF. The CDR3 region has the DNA TGTGCCAGCGCCAACGGGGGACTAGCGAGCTCCTACAATGAGCAGTTCTTC.

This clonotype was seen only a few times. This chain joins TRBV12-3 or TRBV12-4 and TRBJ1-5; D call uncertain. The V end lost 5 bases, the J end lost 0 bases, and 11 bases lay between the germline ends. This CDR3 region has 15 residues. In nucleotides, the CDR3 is TGTGCCAGCAGTCCCACGGGCTCTAGCAATCAGCCCCAGCATTTT. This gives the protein CASSPTGSSNQPQHF.

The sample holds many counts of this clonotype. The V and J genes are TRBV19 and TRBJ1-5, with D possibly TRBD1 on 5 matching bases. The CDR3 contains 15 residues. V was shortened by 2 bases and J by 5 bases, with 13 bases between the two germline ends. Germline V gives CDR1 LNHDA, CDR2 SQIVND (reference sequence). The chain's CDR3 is CASSIQDTGDQPQHF. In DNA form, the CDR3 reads TGTGCCAGTAGTATACAGGACACTGGGGATCAGCCCCAGCATTTT.

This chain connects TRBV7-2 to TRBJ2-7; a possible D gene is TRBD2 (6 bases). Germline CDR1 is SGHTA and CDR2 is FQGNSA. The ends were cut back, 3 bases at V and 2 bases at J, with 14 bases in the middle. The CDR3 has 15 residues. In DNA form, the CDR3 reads TGTGCCAGCAGCTTGACAGACCTAGCGACCTACGAGCAGTACTTC. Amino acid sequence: CASSLTDLATYEQYF.

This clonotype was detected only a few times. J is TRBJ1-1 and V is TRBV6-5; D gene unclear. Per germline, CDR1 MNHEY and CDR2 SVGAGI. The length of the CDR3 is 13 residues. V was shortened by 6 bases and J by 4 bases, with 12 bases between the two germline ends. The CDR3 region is CASRPPSGTEAFF. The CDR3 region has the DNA TGTGCCAGCAGGCCACCCAGTGGCACTGAAGCTTTCTTT.

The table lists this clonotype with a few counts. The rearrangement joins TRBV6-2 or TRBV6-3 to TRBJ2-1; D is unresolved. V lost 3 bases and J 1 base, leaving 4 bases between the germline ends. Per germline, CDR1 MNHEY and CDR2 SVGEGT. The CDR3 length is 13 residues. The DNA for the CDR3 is TGTGCCAGCAGTTATTATTCCTACAATGAGCAGTTCTTC. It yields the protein CASSYYSYNEQFF.

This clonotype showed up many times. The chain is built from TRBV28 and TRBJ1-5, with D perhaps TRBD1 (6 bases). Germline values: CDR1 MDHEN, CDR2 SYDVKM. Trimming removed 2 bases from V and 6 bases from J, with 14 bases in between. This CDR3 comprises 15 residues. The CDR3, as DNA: TGTGCCAGCAGTTTACCCGGGGGGCTCAGTCAGCCCCAGCATTTT. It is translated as CASSLPGGLSQPQHF.

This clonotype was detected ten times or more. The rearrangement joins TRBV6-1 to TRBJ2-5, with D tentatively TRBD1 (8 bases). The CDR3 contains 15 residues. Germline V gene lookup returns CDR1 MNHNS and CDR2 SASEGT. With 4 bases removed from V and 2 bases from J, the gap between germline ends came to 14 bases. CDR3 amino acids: CASSAGQGGQETQYF. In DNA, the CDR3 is TGTGCCAGCAGTGCCGGACAGGGAGGGCAAGAGACCCAGTACTTC.

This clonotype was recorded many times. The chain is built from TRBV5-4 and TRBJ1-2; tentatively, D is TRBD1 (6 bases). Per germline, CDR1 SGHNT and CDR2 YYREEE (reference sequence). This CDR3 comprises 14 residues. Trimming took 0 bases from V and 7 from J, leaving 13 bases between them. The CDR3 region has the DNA TGTGCCAGCAGCTTGGTTATGGGGGCGCCTGGCTACACCTTC. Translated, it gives CASSLVMGAPGYTF.

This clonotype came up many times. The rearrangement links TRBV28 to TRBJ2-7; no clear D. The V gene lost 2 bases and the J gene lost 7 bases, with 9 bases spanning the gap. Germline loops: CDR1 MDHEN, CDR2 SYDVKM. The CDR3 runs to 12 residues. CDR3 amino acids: CASSLAPREQYF. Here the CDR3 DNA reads TGTGCCAGCAGTTTAGCCCCGAGGGAGCAGTACTTC.

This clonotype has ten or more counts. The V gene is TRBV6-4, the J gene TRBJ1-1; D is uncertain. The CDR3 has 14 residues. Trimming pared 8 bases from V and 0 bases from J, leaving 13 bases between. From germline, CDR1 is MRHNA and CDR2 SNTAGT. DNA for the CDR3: TGTGCCAGCCGACCGACGGATATGAACACTGAAGCTTTCTTT. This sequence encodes CASRPTDMNTEAFF.

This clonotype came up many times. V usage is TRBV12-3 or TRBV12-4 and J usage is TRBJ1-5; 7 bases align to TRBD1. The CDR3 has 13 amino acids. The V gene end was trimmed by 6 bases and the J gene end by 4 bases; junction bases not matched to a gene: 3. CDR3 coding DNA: TGTGCCAGCAGCGACAGGGCGAATCAGCCCCAGCATTTT. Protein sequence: CASSDRANQPQHF.

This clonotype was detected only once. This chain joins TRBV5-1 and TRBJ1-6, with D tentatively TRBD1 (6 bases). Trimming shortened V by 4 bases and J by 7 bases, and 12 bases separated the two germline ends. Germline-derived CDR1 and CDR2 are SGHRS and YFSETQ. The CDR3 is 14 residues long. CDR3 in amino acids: CASSKGHSNSPLHF. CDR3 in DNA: TGCGCCAGCAGCAAGGGACATTCGAATTCACCCCTCCACTTT.

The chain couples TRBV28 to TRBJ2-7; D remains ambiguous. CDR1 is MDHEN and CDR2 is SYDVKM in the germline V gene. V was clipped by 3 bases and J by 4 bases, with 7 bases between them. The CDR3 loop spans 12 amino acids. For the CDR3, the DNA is TGTGCCAGCAGTTTCAGTAGTTACGAGCAGTACTTC. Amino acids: CASSFSSYEQYF.

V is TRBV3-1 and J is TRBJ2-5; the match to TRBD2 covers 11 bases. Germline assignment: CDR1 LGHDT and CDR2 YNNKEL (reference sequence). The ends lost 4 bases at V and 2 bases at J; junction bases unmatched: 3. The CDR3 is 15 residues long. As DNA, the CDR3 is TGTGCCAGCAGCCCTCGGACTAGCGGGCAAGAGACCCAGTACTTC. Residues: CASSPRTSGQETQYF.

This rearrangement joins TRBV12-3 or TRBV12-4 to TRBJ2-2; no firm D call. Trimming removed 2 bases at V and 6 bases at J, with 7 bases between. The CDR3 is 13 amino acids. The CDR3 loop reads CASSLRPSGELFF. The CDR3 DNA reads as TGTGCCAGCAGTTTAAGGCCGTCCGGGGAGCTGTTTTTT.

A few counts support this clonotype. The CDR3 spells CASSYPDTQYF. The CDR3 DNA reads TGTGCCAGCAGTTACCCAGATACGCAGTATTTT. The chain couples TRBV6-6 to TRBJ2-3; D is ambiguous. This CDR3 has 11 residues. The V end was cut by 2 bases, the J end by 4 bases, with 1 base between. Germline CDR1 MNHNY, CDR2 SVGAGI (reference sequence).

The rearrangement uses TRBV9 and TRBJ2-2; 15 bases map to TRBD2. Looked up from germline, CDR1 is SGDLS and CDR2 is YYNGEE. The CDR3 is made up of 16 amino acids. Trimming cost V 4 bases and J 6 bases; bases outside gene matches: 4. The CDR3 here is CASSYGLAGGAGELFF. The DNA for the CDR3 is TGTGCCAGCAGCTACGGACTAGCGGGAGGGGCCGGGGAGCTGTTTTTT. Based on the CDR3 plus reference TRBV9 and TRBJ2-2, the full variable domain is DSGVTQTPKHLITATGQRVTLRCSPRSGDLSVYWYQQSLDQGLQFLIQYYNGEERAKGNILERFSAQQFPDLHSELNLSSLELGDSALYFCASSYGLAGGAGELFFGEGSRLTVL.